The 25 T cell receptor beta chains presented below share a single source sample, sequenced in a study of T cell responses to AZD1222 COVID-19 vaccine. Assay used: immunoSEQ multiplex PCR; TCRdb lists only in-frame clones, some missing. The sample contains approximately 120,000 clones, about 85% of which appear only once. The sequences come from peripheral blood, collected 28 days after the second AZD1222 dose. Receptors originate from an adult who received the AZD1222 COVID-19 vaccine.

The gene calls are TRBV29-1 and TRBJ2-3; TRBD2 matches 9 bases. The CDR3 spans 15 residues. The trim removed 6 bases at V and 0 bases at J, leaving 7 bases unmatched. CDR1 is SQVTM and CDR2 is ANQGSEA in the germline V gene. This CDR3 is CSVKGTSWSTDTQYF. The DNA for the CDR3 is TGCAGCGTGAAAGGGACTAGCTGGAGCACAGATACGCAGTATTTT.

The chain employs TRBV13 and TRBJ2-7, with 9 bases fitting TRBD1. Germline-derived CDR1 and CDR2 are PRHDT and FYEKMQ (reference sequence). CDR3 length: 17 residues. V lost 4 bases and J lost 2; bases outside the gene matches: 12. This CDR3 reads CASSSDSRGTGPYEQYF. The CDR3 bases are TGTGCCAGCAGCTCGGACTCGCGCGGGACAGGGCCCTACGAGCAGTACTTC.

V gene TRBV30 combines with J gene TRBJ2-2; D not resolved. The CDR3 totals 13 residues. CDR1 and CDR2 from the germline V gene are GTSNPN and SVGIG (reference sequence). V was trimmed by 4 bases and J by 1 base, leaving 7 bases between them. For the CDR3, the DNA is TGTGCCTGGAAACTACAGAACACCGGGGAGCTGTTTTTT. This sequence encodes CAWKLQNTGELFF. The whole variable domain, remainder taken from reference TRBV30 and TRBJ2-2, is SQTIHQWPATLVQPVGSPLSLECTVEGTSNPNLYWYRQAAGRGLQLLFYSVGIGQISSEVPQNLSASRPQDRQFILSSKKLLLSDSGFYLCAWKLQNTGELFFGEGSRLTVL.

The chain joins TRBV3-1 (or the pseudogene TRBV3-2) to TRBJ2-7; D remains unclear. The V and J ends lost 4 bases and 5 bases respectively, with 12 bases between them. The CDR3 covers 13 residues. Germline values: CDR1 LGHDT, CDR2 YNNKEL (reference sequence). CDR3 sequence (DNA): TGTGCCAGCAGCCCAGTAGGGCTCGACGAGCAGTACTTC. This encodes CASSPVGLDEQYF.

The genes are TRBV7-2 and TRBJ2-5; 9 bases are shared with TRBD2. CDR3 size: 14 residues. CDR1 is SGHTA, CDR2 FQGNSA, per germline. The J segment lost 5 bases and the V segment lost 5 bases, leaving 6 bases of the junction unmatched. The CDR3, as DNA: TGTGCCAGCAGCACCCGTCTAGCGGGGGAGACCCAGTACTTC. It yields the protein CASSTRLAGETQYF.

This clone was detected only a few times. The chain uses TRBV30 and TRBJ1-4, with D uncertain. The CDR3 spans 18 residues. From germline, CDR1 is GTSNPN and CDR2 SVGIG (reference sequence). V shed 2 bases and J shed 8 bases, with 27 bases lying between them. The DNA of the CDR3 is TGTGCCTGGAGTCCCACTCGATGGTGGGAGGACCGGTGGGAAAAACTGTTTTTT. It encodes CAWSPTRWWEDRWEKLFF. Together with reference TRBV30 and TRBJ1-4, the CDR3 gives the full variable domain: SQTIHQWPATLVQPVGSPLSLECTVEGTSNPNLYWYRQAAGRGLQLLFYSVGIGQISSEVPQNLSASRPQDRQFILSSKKLLLSDSGFYLCAWSPTRWWEDRWEKLFFGSGTQLSVL.

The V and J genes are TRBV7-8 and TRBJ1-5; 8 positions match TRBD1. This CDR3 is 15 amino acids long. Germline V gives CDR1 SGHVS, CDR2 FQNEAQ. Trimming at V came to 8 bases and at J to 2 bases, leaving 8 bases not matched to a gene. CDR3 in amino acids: CASGEQGVGNQPQHF. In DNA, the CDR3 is TGTGCCAGCGGCGAACAGGGGGTCGGCAATCAGCCCCAGCATTTT.

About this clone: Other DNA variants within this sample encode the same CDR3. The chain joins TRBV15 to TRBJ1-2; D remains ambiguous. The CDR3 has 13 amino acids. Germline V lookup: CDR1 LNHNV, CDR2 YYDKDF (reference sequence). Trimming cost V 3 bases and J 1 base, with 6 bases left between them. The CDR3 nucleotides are TGTGCCACCAGCAGGGACGGTAACTATGGCTACACCTTC. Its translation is CATSRDGNYGYTF.

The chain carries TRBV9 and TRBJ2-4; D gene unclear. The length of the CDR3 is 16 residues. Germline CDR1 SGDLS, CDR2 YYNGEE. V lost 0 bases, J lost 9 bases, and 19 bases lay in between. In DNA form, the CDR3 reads TGTGCCAGCAGCGTAGGAGTCACTGTGTCGTCAACCATTCAGTACTTC. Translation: CASSVGVTVSSTIQYF.

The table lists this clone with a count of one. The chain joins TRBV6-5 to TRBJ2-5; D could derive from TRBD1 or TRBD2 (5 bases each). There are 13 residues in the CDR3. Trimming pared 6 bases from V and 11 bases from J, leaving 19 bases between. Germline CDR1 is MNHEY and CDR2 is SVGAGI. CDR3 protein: CASSPGAPLGQYF. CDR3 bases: TGTGCCAGCAGCCCCGGGGCCCCGTTGGGTCAGTACTTC.

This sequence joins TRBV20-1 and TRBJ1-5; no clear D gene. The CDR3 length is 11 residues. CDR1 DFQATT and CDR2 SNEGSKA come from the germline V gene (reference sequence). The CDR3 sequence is CSAALNQPQHF. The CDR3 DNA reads TGCAGCGCCGCCCTAAATCAGCCCCAGCATTTT.

The CDR3 loop reads CASMSPAEQYF. The CDR3 DNA is TGTGCCAGCATGTCCCCCGCCGAGCAGTACTTC. The rearrangement joins TRBV6-5 to TRBJ2-7; the D is unclear. This CDR3 is 11 amino acids long. V dropped 7 bases and J dropped 6 bases, with 10 bases sitting between them. CDR1 and CDR2 from the germline V gene are MNHEY and SVGAGI.

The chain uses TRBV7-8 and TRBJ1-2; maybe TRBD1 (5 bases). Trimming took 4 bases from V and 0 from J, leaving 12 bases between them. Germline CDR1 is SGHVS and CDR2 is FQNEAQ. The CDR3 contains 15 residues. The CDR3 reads CASSSAWGTNYGYTF. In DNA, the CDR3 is TGTGCCAGCAGCTCCGCGTGGGGGACTAACTATGGCTACACCTTC.

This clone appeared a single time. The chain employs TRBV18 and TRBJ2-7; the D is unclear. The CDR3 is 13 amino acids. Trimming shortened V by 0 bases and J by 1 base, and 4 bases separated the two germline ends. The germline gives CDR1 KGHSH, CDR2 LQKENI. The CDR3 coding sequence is TGTGCCAGCTCACCACCGACTTCCTACGAGCAGTACTTC. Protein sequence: CASSPPTSYEQYF.

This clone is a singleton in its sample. CDR3 residues: CASSPQGLPRDTQYF. For the CDR3, the DNA is TGTGCCAGCAGCCCCCAGGGACTGCCGAGGGATACGCAGTATTTT. The V and J genes are TRBV7-2 and TRBJ2-3; tentative D call: TRBD2 (6 bases). The CDR3 loop spans 15 amino acids. V was shortened by 5 bases and J by 6 bases, with 18 bases between the two germline ends. Germline loops: CDR1 SGHTA, CDR2 FQGNSA.

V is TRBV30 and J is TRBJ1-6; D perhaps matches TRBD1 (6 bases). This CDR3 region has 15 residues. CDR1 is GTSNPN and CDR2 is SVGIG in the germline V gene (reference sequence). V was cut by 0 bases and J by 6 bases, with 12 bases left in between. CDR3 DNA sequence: TGTGCCTGGAGTGTACACGAAGGGGGTAATTCACCCCTCCACTTT. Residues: CAWSVHEGGNSPLHF. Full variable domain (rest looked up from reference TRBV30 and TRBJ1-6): SQTIHQWPATLVQPVGSPLSLECTVEGTSNPNLYWYRQAAGRGLQLLFYSVGIGQISSEVPQNLSASRPQDRQFILSSKKLLLSDSGFYLCAWSVHEGGNSPLHFGNGTRLTVT.

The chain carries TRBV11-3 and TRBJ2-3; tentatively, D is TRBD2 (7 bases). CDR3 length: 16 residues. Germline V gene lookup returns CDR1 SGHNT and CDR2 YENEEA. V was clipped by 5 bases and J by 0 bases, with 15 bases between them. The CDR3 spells CASSRWGGTSTDTQYF. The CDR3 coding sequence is TGTGCCAGCAGCCGCTGGGGGGGCACCAGCACAGATACGCAGTATTTT.

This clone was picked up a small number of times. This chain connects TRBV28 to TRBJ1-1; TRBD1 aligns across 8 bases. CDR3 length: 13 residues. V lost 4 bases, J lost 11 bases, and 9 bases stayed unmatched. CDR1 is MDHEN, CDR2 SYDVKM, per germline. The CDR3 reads CASSSGQGARAFF. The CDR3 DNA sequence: TGTGCCAGCAGTTCTGGGCAGGGGGCTCGGGCTTTCTTT.

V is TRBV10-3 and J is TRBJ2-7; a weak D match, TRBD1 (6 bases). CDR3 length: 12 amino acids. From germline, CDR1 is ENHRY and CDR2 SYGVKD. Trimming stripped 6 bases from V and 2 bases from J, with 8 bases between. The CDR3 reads CAISRGTYEQYF. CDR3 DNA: TGTGCCATCAGCAGGGGTACCTACGAGCAGTACTTC.

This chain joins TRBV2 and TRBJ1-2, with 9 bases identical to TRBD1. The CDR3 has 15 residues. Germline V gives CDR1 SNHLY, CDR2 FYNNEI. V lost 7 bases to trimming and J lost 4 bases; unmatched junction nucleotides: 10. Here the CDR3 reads CASTYNGQGTYGYTF. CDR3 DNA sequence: TGTGCCAGCACGTACAATGGACAGGGGACCTATGGCTACACCTTC.

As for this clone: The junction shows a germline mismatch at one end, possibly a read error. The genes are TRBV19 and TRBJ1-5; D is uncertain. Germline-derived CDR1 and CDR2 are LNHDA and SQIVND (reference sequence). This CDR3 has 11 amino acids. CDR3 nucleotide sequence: TGTGCCAGTATCCCCATTCAGGCCCAGCATTTT. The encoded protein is CASIPIQAQHF.

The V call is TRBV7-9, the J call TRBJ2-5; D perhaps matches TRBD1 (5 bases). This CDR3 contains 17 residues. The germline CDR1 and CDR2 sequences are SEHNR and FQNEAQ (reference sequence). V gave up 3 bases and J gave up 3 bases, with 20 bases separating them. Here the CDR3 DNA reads TGTGCCAGCAGCTTCCTCAGGTTAGGAAAGGGGAAAGAGACCCAGTACTTC. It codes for CASSFLRLGKGKETQYF.

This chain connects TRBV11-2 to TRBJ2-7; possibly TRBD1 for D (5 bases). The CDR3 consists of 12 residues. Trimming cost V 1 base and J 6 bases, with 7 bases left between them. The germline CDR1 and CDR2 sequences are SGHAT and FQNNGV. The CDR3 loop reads CASSLGGPEQYF. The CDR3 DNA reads TGTGCCAGCAGCTTAGGGGGCCCCGAGCAGTACTTC.

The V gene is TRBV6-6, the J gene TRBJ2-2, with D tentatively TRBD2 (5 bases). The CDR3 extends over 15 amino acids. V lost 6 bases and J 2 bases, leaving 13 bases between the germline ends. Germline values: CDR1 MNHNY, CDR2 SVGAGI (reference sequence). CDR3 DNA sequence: TGTGCCAGCAGCGGACTTCGGACCAACACCGGGGAGCTGTTTTTT. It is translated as CASSGLRTNTGELFF.

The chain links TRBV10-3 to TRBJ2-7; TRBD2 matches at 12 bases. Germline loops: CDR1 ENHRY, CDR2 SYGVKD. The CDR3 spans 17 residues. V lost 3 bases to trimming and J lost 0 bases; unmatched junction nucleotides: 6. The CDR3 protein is CAISEYGTSGFSYEQYF. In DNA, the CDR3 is TGTGCCATCAGTGAATATGGGACTAGCGGGTTCTCCTACGAGCAGTACTTC.